The subject of this entry is one T cell receptor (beta chain). Per the germline V gene, CDR1 is SGHRS and CDR2 is YFSETQ. V was clipped by 4 bases and J by 0 bases, with 15 bases between them. This CDR3 contains 16 residues. This record belongs to a study of shared clonotypes between healthy human individuals. Splitting of CD4+ cells produced CD45RA+ naive and CD45RA-negative memory subsets. The assay was immunoSEQ multiplex PCR, and TCRdb's table has in-frame clones only and misses some. The data show under 2,500,000 clones, nearly 97% seen once. The chain joins TRBV5-1 to TRBJ2-3; perhaps TRBD2 as D (7 bases). The clonotype originates from a man younger than 35 in good health. Sequencing was performed on naive CD4+ T cells sorted from blood. Subset given: CD45RA+ positively selected. CDR3 sequence (DNA): TGCGCCAGCAGCCACGGTGCGGGGGCTAGCACAGATACGCAGTATTTT. It translates to CASSHGAGASTDTQYF.